The present T cell receptor (beta chain) was sequenced within a study of blood T cell repertoires in COVID-19. On the study more broadly: The cDNA or gDNA used as material had been derived from T cells, B-cell-depleted T cells, or PBMCs.

Using immunoSEQ multiplex PCR, the repertoire was profiled, and TCRdb retains in-frame clones only, with some absent. The sample comprises around 200,000 clones, roughly four fifths of which are singletons, and roughly an eighth rests with the top ten. CDR1 is MNHEY, CDR2 SVGAGI, per germline. Trimming cost V 6 bases and J 7 bases; bases outside gene matches: 8. The CDR3 runs to 13 residues. The sequence derives from a man aged 25-40 years with active or convalescent COVID-19. The V gene is TRBV6-5, the J gene TRBJ1-2, with 7 bases that match TRBD1. Sequencing was carried out using peripheral blood. The CDR3 DNA sequence: TGTGCCAGCAGCCCCGACAGGGCGCTTGGCTACACCTTC. The encoded protein is CASSPDRALGYTF.